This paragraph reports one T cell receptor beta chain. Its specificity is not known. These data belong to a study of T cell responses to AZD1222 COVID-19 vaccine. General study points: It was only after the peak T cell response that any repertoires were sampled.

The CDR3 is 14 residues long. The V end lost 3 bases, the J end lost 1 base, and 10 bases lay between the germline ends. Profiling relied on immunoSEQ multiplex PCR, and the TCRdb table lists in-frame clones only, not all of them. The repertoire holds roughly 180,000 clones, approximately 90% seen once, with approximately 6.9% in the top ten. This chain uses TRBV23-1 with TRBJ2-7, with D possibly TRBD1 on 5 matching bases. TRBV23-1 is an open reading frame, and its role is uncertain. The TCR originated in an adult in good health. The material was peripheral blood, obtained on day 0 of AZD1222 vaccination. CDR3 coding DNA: TGCGCCAGCAGTCACCGACAGATATCCTACGAGCAGTACTTC. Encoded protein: CASSHRQISYEQYF.